These 18 T cell receptor beta chains originate from one sample sequenced in a study of cytomegalovirus exposure and HLA in healthy donors. The PCR had 60 Vbeta and 13 Jbeta primers. The protocol was immunoSEQ multiplex PCR, while the TCRdb copy is restricted to in-frame clones and leaves out a portion. This table has about 170,000 clones, approximately 88% appearing once. Sequenced: PBMCs. The receptors derive from a boy aged 2 to 10 in good health and CMV-seronegative.

This clone was counted once. The genes are TRBV30 and TRBJ1-1; TRBD1 aligns across 7 bases. After removal of 2 bases from V and 1 base from J, the junction contained 1 base not matched to a gene. The CDR3 has 13 residues. The germline V gene has CDR1 GTSNPN and CDR2 SVGIG (reference sequence). CDR3 loop: CAWSWTGNTEAFF. CDR3 coding DNA: TGTGCCTGGAGTTGGACAGGGAACACTGAAGCTTTCTTT.

J is TRBJ1-5 and V is TRBV6-5, with 7 bases lining up with TRBD1. The CDR3 runs 15 residues. Losses at the gene ends were 4 bases for V and 0 bases for J; bases not matched to a gene: 3. CDR1 is MNHEY and CDR2 is SVGAGI in the germline V gene. CDR3 amino acids: CASSSGTASNQPQHF. CDR3 coding DNA: TGTGCCAGCAGTTCCGGGACAGCTAGCAATCAGCCCCAGCATTTT.

The rearrangement joins TRBV9 to TRBJ2-6, with 7 bases fitting TRBD1. CDR3 length equals 17 residues. Germline CDR1 reads SGDLS; CDR2 reads YYNGEE. J was trimmed by 4 bases and V by 3 bases; bases with no gene match: 10. The CDR3 DNA follows: TGTGCCAGCAGCGAGTCCCCAAGGGGGCCAGGGGCCAACGTCCTGACTTTC. Its translation is CASSESPRGPGANVLTF.

This clone was seen only once. The chain joins TRBV5-4 to TRBJ1-3; no clear D. Germline V gene data show CDR1 as SGHNT and CDR2 as YYREEE (reference sequence). This CDR3 is built from 16 residues. Trimming took 4 bases from V and 2 from J, leaving 16 bases between them. Here the CDR3 DNA reads TGTGCCAGCAGCCTATCATCGGAGTGGGCTGGAAACACCATATATTTT. It yields the protein CASSLSSEWAGNTIYF.

V gene TRBV27 combines with J gene TRBJ2-3; D is unresolved. The CDR3 totals 13 residues. V gave up 1 base and J gave up 5 bases, with 7 bases separating them. Looked up from germline, CDR1 is MNHEY and CDR2 is SMNVEV (reference sequence). CDR3 nucleotides: TGTGCCAGCAGTTTATTTCAGGAAGATACGCAGTATTTT. This sequence encodes CASSLFQEDTQYF.

This chain connects TRBV6-5 to TRBJ1-2, with TRBD1 matching over 9 bases. The CDR3 covers 16 residues. Trimming cost V 4 bases and J 3 bases; bases outside gene matches: 9. The germline V gene has CDR1 MNHEY and CDR2 SVGAGI. The CDR3 protein is CASSSILDRGDYGYTF. Written as DNA, the CDR3 is TGTGCCAGCAGTTCCATCCTCGACAGGGGGGACTATGGCTACACCTTC.

The chain links TRBV5-6 to TRBJ2-7; tentative D call: TRBD2 (6 bases). Looked up from germline, CDR1 is SGHDT and CDR2 is YYEEEE. The CDR3 has 12 residues. V lost 2 bases and J 3 bases, leaving 6 bases between the germline ends. CDR3 protein: CASSFGSYEQYF. For the CDR3, the DNA is TGTGCCAGCAGCTTCGGGAGCTACGAGCAGTACTTC.

The rearrangement links TRBV4-3 to TRBJ1-1, with unresolved D. V lost 0 bases and J 1 base, leaving 9 bases between the germline ends. CDR3 size: 15 residues. Germline lookup yields CDR1 LGHNA and CDR2 YSLEER. The CDR3 nucleotides are TGCGCCAGCAGCCAAGATTGGAGAACGAACACTGAAGCTTTCTTT. This codes for CASSQDWRTNTEAFF.

The chain combines TRBV7-2 with TRBJ1-2; D remains ambiguous. With 1 base removed from V and 0 bases from J, the gap between germline ends came to 6 bases. CDR3 length: 14 residues. Germline CDR1 and CDR2: SGHTA and FQGNSA. The CDR3 spells CASSLVITNYGYTF. The CDR3 region has the DNA TGTGCCAGCAGCTTAGTTATAACTAACTATGGCTACACCTTC. Supplemented by reference TRBV7-2 and TRBJ1-2, the full variable domain reads GAGVSQSPSNKVTEKGKDVELRCDPISGHTALYWYRQSLGQGLEFLIYFQGNSAPDKSGLPSDRFSAERTGGSVSTLTIQRTQQEDSAVYLCASSLVITNYGYTFGSGTRLTVV.

The rearrangement links TRBV4-3 to TRBJ1-2; D unclear. With 0 bases removed from V and 4 bases from J, the gap between germline ends came to 12 bases. Germline V gene data show CDR1 as LGHNA and CDR2 as YSLEER. The length of the CDR3 is 15 residues. CDR3: CASSQDYTSIYGYTF. CDR3 DNA: TGCGCCAGCAGCCAAGATTATACGTCTATCTATGGCTACACCTTC.

The chain joins TRBV27 to TRBJ1-6; D gene uncertain. This CDR3 is built from 13 residues. Germline V lookup: CDR1 MNHEY, CDR2 SMNVEV (reference sequence). Between the trimmed V and J ends, which lost 6 bases and 10 bases, there was a span of 13 bases. The CDR3 here is CASSGLPESPLHF. DNA for the CDR3: TGTGCCAGCAGCGGACTGCCGGAGTCACCCCTCCACTTT.

The chain joins TRBV7-2 to TRBJ2-1; 9 bases fit TRBD1. V lost 6 bases, J lost 1 base, and 4 bases stayed unmatched. The CDR3 is made up of 15 amino acids. Germline CDR1 is SGHTA and CDR2 is FQGNSA. The CDR3 nucleotides read TGTGCCAGCAGAGCCGGGACAGGGTCCTACAATGAGCAGTTCTTC. It yields the protein CASRAGTGSYNEQFF.

The rearrangement links TRBV5-1 to TRBJ2-3; a weak D match, TRBD1 (6 bases). The CDR3 length is 17 residues. Trimming removed 3 bases from V and 0 bases from J, with 17 bases in between. Germline V gene data show CDR1 as SGHRS and CDR2 as YFSETQ. This chain's CDR3 is CASSSYQDSPSTDTQYF. The CDR3 bases are TGCGCCAGCAGCTCGTACCAGGACAGCCCCAGCACAGATACGCAGTATTTT.

The CDR3 bases are TGCGCCAGCAGCTTAGTTCAACTAGCTAACAATGAGCAGTTCTTC. Residues: CASSLVQLANNEQFF. This chain uses TRBV5-1 with TRBJ2-1, with D possibly matching TRBD2 (6 bases). The V end lost 2 bases, the J end lost 5 bases, and 14 bases lay between the germline ends. Germline V CDR1 and CDR2: SGHRS, YFSETQ. This CDR3 has 15 amino acids. Filled out from reference TRBV5-1 and TRBJ2-1, the complete variable domain reads KAGVTQTPRYLIKTRGQQVTLSCSPISGHRSVSWYQQTPGQGLQFLFEYFSETQRNKGNFPGRFSGRQFSNSRSEMNVSTLELGDSALYLCASSLVQLANNEQFFGPGTRLTVL.

The chain is built from TRBV6-5 and TRBJ1-1, with unresolved D. The CDR3 totals 14 residues. Germline V gene sequence: CDR1 MNHEY, CDR2 SVGAGI. V was cut by 1 base and J by 3 bases, with 9 bases left in between. The CDR3 region is CASSYYRGYTEAFF. CDR3 nucleotides: TGTGCCAGCAGTTACTATCGGGGATACACTGAAGCTTTCTTT.

The rearrangement joins TRBV5-4 to TRBJ2-2, with D perhaps TRBD1 (5 bases). Germline values: CDR1 SGHNT, CDR2 YYREEE (reference sequence). The CDR3 consists of 14 residues. The V end was cut by 2 bases, the J end by 2 bases, with 7 bases between. CDR3 residues: CASSLDSNTGELFF. In nucleotides, the CDR3 is TGTGCCAGCAGCTTAGACAGTAACACCGGGGAGCTGTTTTTT.

The chain has TRBV30 and TRBJ2-2; D gene unclear. Germline lookup yields CDR1 GTSNPN and CDR2 SVGIG (reference sequence). This CDR3 contains 13 residues. Trimming pared 0 bases from V and 6 bases from J, leaving 8 bases between. DNA of the CDR3: TGTGCCTGGAGTGTGAGAGTAGCCGGGGAGCTGTTTTTT. Its protein product is CAWSVRVAGELFF.

This clone was found once. V usage is TRBV30 and J usage is TRBJ1-1; no definite D call. CDR1 is GTSNPN, CDR2 SVGIG, per germline (reference sequence). The CDR3 totals 13 residues. The V gene lost 0 bases and the J gene lost 2 bases, with 7 bases spanning the gap. The CDR3 loop reads CAWSVRLNTEAFF. The CDR3 DNA reads TGTGCCTGGAGTGTACGGTTAAACACTGAAGCTTTCTTT.